This TCR beta chain was recovered during a study of T cells in Graves' hyperthyroidism and ophthalmopathy. RNA transcripts were the template for amplifying TCR beta CDR3 regions. Initially, a first-round RT-PCR of the TCR CDR3 employed the HTBI primer set. TCRdb re-analysed the multiplex PCR reads in MiXCR, keeping a single row per CDR3 protein. The repertoire consists of 350,000 to 400,000 distinct CDR3 sequences, with 15% occurring once and the leading ten covering around a third. The study's findings and limits: Researchers report that a 13 V-J model separated ophthalmopathy from stable hyperthyroidism.

Germline-derived CDR1 and CDR2 are SNHLY and FYNNEI. The CDR3 is 13 residues long. V shed 8 bases and J shed 2 bases, with 11 bases lying between them. Any patient presenting with uncontrolled infection, other autoimmune disease, pregnancy or lactation was left out. This clonotype has at least ten counts. What it recognizes is unknown. V and J are TRBV2 and TRBJ2-3; D is undetermined. The sequencing input was blood. The TCR originated in a woman aged 30 to 39 with Graves' hyperthyroidism. CDR3 nucleotide sequence: TGTGCCAGCGGCAAGACAAACACAGATACGCAGTATTTT. Its translation is CASGKTNTDTQYF.